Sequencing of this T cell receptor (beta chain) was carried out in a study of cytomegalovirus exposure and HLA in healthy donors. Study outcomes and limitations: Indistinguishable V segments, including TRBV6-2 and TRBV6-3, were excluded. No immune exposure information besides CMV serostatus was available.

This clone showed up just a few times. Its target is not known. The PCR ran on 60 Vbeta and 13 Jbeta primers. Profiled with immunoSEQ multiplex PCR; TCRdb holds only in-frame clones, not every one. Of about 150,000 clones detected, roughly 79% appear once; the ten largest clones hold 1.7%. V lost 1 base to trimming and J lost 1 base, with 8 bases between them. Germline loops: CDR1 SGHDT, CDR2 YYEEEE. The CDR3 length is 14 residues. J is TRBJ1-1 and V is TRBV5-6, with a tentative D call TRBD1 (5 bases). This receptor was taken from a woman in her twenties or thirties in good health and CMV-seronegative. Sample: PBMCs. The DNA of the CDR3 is TGTGCCAGCAGCTTGATTGGGGCGAACACTGAAGCTTTCTTT. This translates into CASSLIGANTEAFF. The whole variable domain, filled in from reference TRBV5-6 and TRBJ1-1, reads DAGVTQSPTHLIKTRGQQVTLRCSPKSGHDTVSWYQQALGQGPQFIFQYYEEEERQRGNFPDRFSGHQFPNYSSELNVNALLLGDSALYLCASSLIGANTEAFFGQGTRLTVV.